This TCR beta chain originates from a study of blood T cell repertoires in COVID-19. Across the whole study: The United States, Italy and Spain were the sources of the acute and convalescent COVID-19 samples. T cells, B-cell-depleted T cells, or PBMCs supplied cDNA or gDNA.

Per the study methods: Amplifying reference gene primers gave estimates of nucleated cell counts. Profiling relied on immunoSEQ multiplex PCR, and the TCRdb table lists in-frame clones only, not all of them. The V and J calls and clone size are taken from that table; D and trimming were inferred from the DNA. The sample records around 70,000 clones, around four fifths being singletons. V gave up 4 bases and J gave up 2 bases; unmatched junction bases: 8. This CDR3 contains 15 residues. Germline values: CDR1 SGHNT, CDR2 YYREEE (reference sequence). Material: peripheral blood. The TCR was taken from a human donor in a cohort sampled during active COVID-19. The chain joins TRBV5-4 to TRBJ2-5, with TRBD2 matching 7 bases. CDR3 amino acids: CASSPSGGVQETQYF. The DNA for the CDR3 is TGTGCCAGCAGCCCCTCTGGGGGGGTACAAGAGACCCAGTACTTC.